These 16 T cell receptor beta chains were all obtained from the same sample, sequenced in a study of T cell clonotyping in hematopoietic cell transplantation. Libraries were prepared by immunoSEQ multiplex PCR; TCRdb keeps only in-frame clonotypes and omits some of them. Found here are about 76,000 clones, about 96% of them singletons; the top ten hold approximately 1.8%. Time point noted: recipient sample about 28 days before transplant, after cytoreduction. Source: peripheral blood mononuclear cells, taken before stem cell transplant. Source of these receptors: a woman aged 45-59 years with acute myeloid leukemia. Some clones in this sample may be carry-over from other donors' samples.

The chain carries TRBV29-1 and TRBJ1-3, with 12 bases fitting TRBD1. Looked up from germline, CDR1 is SQVTM and CDR2 is ANQGSEA. This CDR3 region has 16 residues. J was trimmed by 4 bases and V by 7 bases; bases with no gene match: 11. CDR3 protein: CSAGFGTGGDGNTIYF. In nucleotides, the CDR3 is TGCAGCGCCGGTTTCGGGACAGGGGGCGACGGAAACACCATATATTTT.

The chain carries TRBV6-1 and TRBJ2-7; D might be TRBD2 (6 bases). Trimming stripped 6 bases from V and 6 bases from J, with 12 bases between. Germline V gene lookup returns CDR1 MNHNS and CDR2 SASEGT. The CDR3 totals 12 residues. The CDR3, as DNA: TGTGCCAGCAGAGGCGGGCGGGGCGAGCAGTACTTC. It is translated as CASRGGRGEQYF.

This clone appeared a single time. CDR3 sequence: CAWSVWGGSGYTF. The CDR3, as DNA: TGTGCCTGGAGTGTCTGGGGGGGGAGTGGCTACACCTTC. V usage is TRBV30 and J usage is TRBJ1-2; weak D call: TRBD1 (5 bases). Looked up from germline, CDR1 is GTSNPN and CDR2 is SVGIG (reference sequence). Trimming stripped 0 bases from V and 7 bases from J, with 12 bases between. The CDR3 length is 13 residues.

The chain couples TRBV5-1 to TRBJ1-1; D ambiguous. Germline V CDR1 and CDR2: SGHRS, YFSETQ. Trimming stripped 0 bases from V and 5 bases from J, with 8 bases between. There are 13 residues in the CDR3. The DNA for the CDR3 is TGCGCCAGCAGCTTGGAGCCTGATACTGAAGCTTTCTTT. Protein: CASSLEPDTEAFF.

This chain uses TRBV5-1 with TRBJ1-2, with TRBD1 as a possible D gene (5 bases). This CDR3 region has 15 residues. V lost 1 base, J lost 3 bases, and 13 bases lay in between. Germline CDR1 SGHRS, CDR2 YFSETQ. This CDR3 is CASSLTGPLDYGYTF. CDR3 sequence (DNA): TGCGCCAGCAGCTTGACAGGACCCCTAGACTATGGCTACACCTTC.

This sequence joins TRBV19 and TRBJ2-3; TRBD2 agrees at 12 bases. This CDR3 contains 16 residues. Losses at the gene ends were 4 bases for V and 3 bases for J; bases not matched to a gene: 5. CDR1 and CDR2 from the germline V gene are LNHDA and SQIVND (reference sequence). The CDR3 spells CASSRTSGIGTDTQYF. The DNA for the CDR3 is TGTGCCAGTAGTAGGACTAGCGGGATCGGGACAGATACGCAGTATTTT.

The chain has TRBV30 and TRBJ2-1, with TRBD2 matching 8 bases. The CDR3 is 17 residues long. Losses at the gene ends were 4 bases for V and 2 bases for J; bases not matched to a gene: 13. CDR1 is GTSNPN, CDR2 SVGIG, per germline (reference sequence). The CDR3 is CAWIKRPGGGPYNEQFF. CDR3 nucleotide sequence: TGTGCCTGGATTAAACGCCCTGGCGGGGGGCCCTACAATGAGCAGTTCTTC.

V is TRBV6-1 and J is TRBJ2-3; no clear D gene. Trimming pared 3 bases from V and 2 bases from J, leaving 9 bases between. Germline V gene sequence: CDR1 MNHNS, CDR2 SASEGT. The CDR3 runs to 14 residues. CDR3 amino acids: CASSEGRVTDTQYF. In nucleotides, the CDR3 is TGTGCCAGCAGTGAGGGAAGGGTCACAGATACGCAGTATTTT.

This rearrangement joins TRBV15 to TRBJ1-4; 9 bases match TRBD1. This CDR3 comprises 18 residues. The germline V gene has CDR1 LNHNV and CDR2 YYDKDF (reference sequence). Unmatched junction bases numbered 15, after V lost 7 bases and J lost 3 bases. CDR3 region: CATNNGRQGVFSNEKLFF. The CDR3 DNA follows: TGTGCCACCAATAACGGCCGACAGGGGGTGTTTTCTAATGAAAAACTGTTTTTT.

The CDR3 bases are TGTGCCAGCAGCTTAGAACAGGGGGCCGAAGCTTTCTTT. Its translation is CASSLEQGAEAFF. The chain is built from TRBV7-9 and TRBJ1-1; 9 positions agree with TRBD1. V was clipped by 1 base and J by 8 bases; unmatched bases: 2. The CDR3 covers 13 residues. Germline V gene sequence: CDR1 SEHNR, CDR2 FQNEAQ (reference sequence).

The CDR3 is CASSSPAGRVETQYF. As DNA, the CDR3 is TGTGCCAGCAGTTCTCCAGCGGGGAGGGTGGAGACCCAGTACTTC. The V and J genes are TRBV28 and TRBJ2-5, with 7 bases fitting TRBD2. This CDR3 is 15 amino acids long. From germline, CDR1 is MDHEN and CDR2 SYDVKM. With 4 bases clipped from V and 5 bases from J, the junction kept 10 bases outside the gene matches.

The chain is built from TRBV30 and TRBJ1-1; 8 positions agree with TRBD1. The CDR3 totals 13 residues. The junction had 2 bases not matched to a gene; V was cut back by 1 base and J by 4 bases. CDR1 GTSNPN and CDR2 SVGIG come from the germline V gene (reference sequence). The chain's CDR3 is CAWSATGGTEAFF. The DNA for the CDR3 is TGTGCCTGGAGTGCAACAGGGGGCACTGAAGCTTTCTTT.

The V and J genes are TRBV6-1 and TRBJ1-6, with 7 positions matching TRBD1. This CDR3 region has 14 residues. J lost 8 bases, V lost 7 bases, and 8 bases had no gene match. Per the germline V gene, CDR1 is MNHNS and CDR2 is SASEGT. The CDR3 sequence: CASMGTDVYSPLHF. In nucleotides, the CDR3 is TGTGCCAGCATGGGGACAGACGTCTATTCACCCCTCCACTTT.

This sequence joins TRBV6-6 and TRBJ1-2, with a weak D call TRBD1 (6 bases). CDR1 and CDR2 (germline): MNHNY, SVGAGI (reference sequence). This CDR3 spans 11 amino acids. The CDR3 coding sequence is TGTGCAGGTTCAGGGGTTTATGGCTACACCTTC. Protein sequence: CAGSGVYGYTF.

This chain uses TRBV14 with TRBJ2-3, with D unclear. The V end lost 2 bases, the J end lost 4 bases, and 4 bases lay between the germline ends. Looked up from germline, CDR1 is SGHDN and CDR2 is FVKESK. The CDR3 runs to 12 residues. As DNA, the CDR3 is TGTGCCAGCAGCCAACTCTCAGATACGCAGTATTTT. It codes for CASSQLSDTQYF.

This sequence joins TRBV5-1 and TRBJ1-5, with unresolved D. The germline CDR1 and CDR2 sequences are SGHRS and YFSETQ. This CDR3 is built from 12 residues. Trimming removed 0 bases from V and 6 bases from J, with 4 bases in between. CDR3 in amino acids: CASSLDGQPQHF. CDR3 nucleotides: TGCGCCAGCAGCTTGGATGGTCAGCCCCAGCATTTT.